Listed below are T cell receptor beta chains from one sample, sequenced in a study of control samples from healthy donors and cancer patients. Sequencing used immunoSEQ multiplex PCR; TCRdb keeps in-frame clones, though not all of them. Altogether approximately 150,000 clones are present, roughly 93% being singletons, with the ten largest covering roughly 6.2%. The sequencing input was blood. Source of these receptors: a young man in good health. Both conserved end residues are part of each CDR3. Fields, in order: V gene, clone size, J gene, D gene, CDR3 DNA, CDR3 protein. The D gene is left open where the match is weak. The size entry is marked missing in some rows and otherwise reads once, few, many or a size class.

TRBV12-5,.,TRBJ2-2,TRBD1,TGTGCTAGTGGAACCCCGGGACAGGGCACCGGGGAGCTGTTTTTT,CASGTPGQGTGELFF
TRBV19,.,TRBJ2-1,TRBD2,TGTGCCACTAGCGGTCGCTCCTACAATGAGCAGTTCTTC,CATSGRSYNEQFF
TRBV6-5,.,TRBJ2-1,TRBD2,TGTGCCAGCAGTTACGCTAGCGGGGGGTGGGATGAGCAGTTCTTC,CASSYASGGWDEQFF
TRBV5-8,once,TRBJ1-2,.,TGTGCCAGCAGCCCCACAGAAGGGGGTCGGAGCTATGGCTACACCTTC,CASSPTEGGRSYGYTF
TRBV2,once,TRBJ2-5,.,TGTGCCAGCAGTGAACAGGGGAGGGAGACCCAGTACTTC,CASSEQGRETQYF
TRBV27,.,TRBJ1-5,.,TGTGCCAGCAGTCCCAGGGGTCTGAATCAGCCCCAGCATTTT,CASSPRGLNQPQHF
TRBV11-2,.,TRBJ1-2,.,TGTGCCAGCAGCTCCCCGGGAAATGCTGGCTACACCTTC,CASSSPGNAGYTF
TRBV19,.,TRBJ2-1,.,TGTGCCACTAGGGGCGAGGCCTACAATGAGCAGTTCTTC,CATRGEAYNEQFF
TRBV7-8,.,TRBJ1-1,TRBD1,TGTGCCAGCAGCACACCAAACCGGGACAGCCACACTGAAGCTTTCTTT,CASSTPNRDSHTEAFF
TRBV5-1,.,TRBJ2-5,.,TGCGCCAGCAGTTTTTACCAAGAGACCCAGTACTTC,CASSFYQETQYF
TRBV12-3/TRBV12-4,.,TRBJ1-3,.,TGTGCCAGCACGTCTGGAAACACCATATATTTT,CASTSGNTIYF
TRBV6-1,.,TRBJ1-2,.,TGTGCCAGCAGTGAAGTTTGGGGCAGGTTAAACTATGGCTACACCTTC,CASSEVWGRLNYGYTF
TRBV9,.,TRBJ2-3,TRBD1,TGTGCCAGCAGCACCCGGGACAGGGCAACAGATACGCAGTATTTT,CASSTRDRATDTQYF
TRBV5-5,.,TRBJ1-1,.,TGTGCCAGCAGCCTTGGTCGGAACACTGAAGCTTTCTTT,CASSLGRNTEAFF
TRBV28,once,TRBJ1-5,.,TGTGCCAGCAGTTTCGTCAGGGAGGATCAGCCCCAGCATTTT,CASSFVREDQPQHF
TRBV25-1,.,TRBJ1-2,TRBD1,TGTGCCAGCAGTGATCCCGGGACAGGGGTAGTTAGGGATGGCTACACCTTC,CASSDPGTGVVRDGYTF
TRBV3-1/TRBV3-2,.,TRBJ2-3,.,TGTGCCAGCAGCCAAGACGGGGTTCAGGTCAGCACAGATACGCAGTATTTT,CASSQDGVQVSTDTQYF
TRBV25-1,.,TRBJ1-2,TRBD1,TGTGCCAGCAGTCCAGGACAGGGTGGAAAGGGCTACACCTTC,CASSPGQGGKGYTF
TRBV5-4,.,TRBJ1-5,.,TGTGCCAGCAGCTTGGGGAATCTTCAGCCCCAGCATTTT,CASSLGNLQPQHF
TRBV5-1,.,TRBJ2-7,.,TGCGCCAGCAGCCCCCCCTCGGCCTACGAGCAGTACTTC,CASSPPSAYEQYF
TRBV29-1,.,TRBJ2-5,.,TGCAGCGCCCACCCCGGACGGATCCAAGAGACCCAGTACTTC,CSAHPGRIQETQYF
TRBV6-2/TRBV6-3,.,TRBJ1-4,.,TGTGCCAGCAGTTCCATCCGACGGAGGGCATACGAAAAACTGTTTTTT,CASSSIRRRAYEKLFF
TRBV29-1,.,TRBJ1-1,TRBD1,TGCAGCGTTGTCGGGGGACAGACTATGAACACTGAAGCTTTCTTT,CSVVGGQTMNTEAFF
TRBV6-5,.,TRBJ2-1,TRBD2,TGTGCCAGCAGTAGTCCTAGCGGATACAATGAGCAGTTCTTC,CASSSPSGYNEQFF
TRBV19,.,TRBJ2-2,.,TGTGCCAGTAGTTTTCCCCCGGGACGAGGGACACCAACCGGGGAGCTGTTTTTT,CASSFPPGRGTPTGELFF
TRBV4-1,few,TRBJ1-3,.,TGCGCCAGCAGCCTAACAGCCACCTCTGGAAACACCATATATTTT,CASSLTATSGNTIYF
TRBV11-3,once,TRBJ1-1,.,TGTGCCAGCAGCTCTGACAGACCTGGGGCTGAAGCTTTCTTT,CASSSDRPGAEAFF
TRBV28,.,TRBJ1-5,.,TGTGCCAGCAGTTTAAGCCGGTTCCAGCATTTT,CASSLSRFQHF
TRBV27,.,TRBJ1-2,TRBD1,TGTGCCAGCAGTTTAATTGACAGGGTGTCCCTTCTCGGTGGCTACACCTTC,CASSLIDRVSLLGGYTF
TRBV30,.,TRBJ2-7,.,TGTGCCTGGAACTCGGGACTTCCTCCCTACGAGCAGTACTTT,CAWNSGLPPYEQYF
TRBV4-3,.,TRBJ2-3,.,TGCGCCAGCAGCTTATCCAGGTCTAGCACAGATACGCAGTATTTT,CASSLSRSSTDTQYF
TRBV28,.,TRBJ2-1,.,TGTGCCAGCAGTTTAGAGGGAGTGAGCTCCTACAATGAGCAGTTCTTC,CASSLEGVSSYNEQFF
TRBV15,.,TRBJ1-1,TRBD1,TGTGCCACCAGCAGAAACAGGGGCTACACTGAAGCTTTCTTT,CATSRNRGYTEAFF
TRBV12-3/TRBV12-4,.,TRBJ1-3,.,.,CASSFGPGIDSF
TRBV6-6,.,TRBJ2-5,TRBD2,TGTGCCAGCAGTTACTCGCGGGGGGGTCGGGAGACCCAGTACTTC,CASSYSRGGRETQYF
TRBV3-1/TRBV3-2,.,TRBJ2-1,TRBD2,TGTGCCAGCACCCTAGCGGGCTCCTACAATGAGCAGTTCTTC,CASTLAGSYNEQFF
TRBV27,.,TRBJ2-2,TRBD1,TGTGCCAGCAGTAAACGACAGGGAGCGAACACCGGGGAGCTGTTTTTT,CASSKRQGANTGELFF
TRBV7-2,.,TRBJ2-7,.,TGTGCCAGCAGCTTGGGGTCCCGGGGCTCCTACGAGCAGTACTTC,CASSLGSRGSYEQYF
TRBV2,once,TRBJ1-5,TRBD1,TGTGCCAGCAGTGACAGGGGGCGTCAGCCCCAGCATTTT,CASSDRGRQPQHF
TRBV12-3/TRBV12-4,.,TRBJ2-7,.,TGTGCCAGCAGTTTAGCCCGGTACGAGCAGTACTTC,CASSLARYEQYF
TRBV6-2/TRBV6-3,.,TRBJ2-3,.,TGTGCCAGCAGTTACCTAAGCCGGACTAGCACAGATACGCAGTATTTT,CASSYLSRTSTDTQYF
TRBV19,.,TRBJ2-7,.,TGTGCCAGTAGTATGGTATCGGGACCGTTAACCTACGAGCAGTACTTC,CASSMVSGPLTYEQYF
TRBV9,.,TRBJ1-2,.,TGTGCCAGCAGCGTATCCCTAAGGGAGGAGGACTATGGCTACACCTTC,CASSVSLREEDYGYTF
TRBV5-6,.,TRBJ1-5,.,TGTGCCAGCAGCTCATGGCCCCCCCGAGGCAATCAGCCCCAGCATTTT,CASSSWPPRGNQPQHF
TRBV10-3,.,TRBJ2-3,TRBD2,TGTGCCATCAGGGCTATAGCGGGGGCGCCCACAGATACGCAGTATTTT,CAIRAIAGAPTDTQYF
TRBV6-5,.,TRBJ2-7,.,TGTGCCAGCAGTTACTCGAGCTACAACTCCTACGAGCAGTACTTC,CASSYSSYNSYEQYF
TRBV6-5,.,TRBJ1-1,TRBD1,TGTGCCAGCACCTTGACAGGGGGCACTGAAGCTTTCTTT,CASTLTGGTEAFF